The TCR beta chain under discussion was sequenced for a study of T cell responses to AZD1222 COVID-19 vaccine. Looking at the study overall: The analysis combined second doses at about 4 or about 12 weeks. Study outcomes and limitations: Donors in the cohort were predominantly white British and more often female, and clonal diversity was possibly underestimated. As reported, nearly half of all spike-specific TCRs target variant regions that are unmutated.

The germline V gene encodes CDR1 SGHVS and CDR2 FQNEAQ. This CDR3 spans 13 amino acids. Trimming took 5 bases from V and 1 from J, leaving 7 bases between them. This clone was found a few times. Antigen specificity is unknown. Method: immunoSEQ multiplex PCR; TCRdb's copy keeps in-frame clones and lacks some. This table has more than 140,000 clones, around 89% appearing once. This chain links TRBV7-8 with TRBJ2-3; D is undetermined. Material: peripheral blood, obtained on day 0 of AZD1222 vaccination. This sequence was found in an adult in good health. The CDR3 DNA follows: TGTGCCAGCAGCGTAGACCGCACAGATACGCAGTATTTT. Protein product: CASSVDRTDTQYF.